The present entry profiles one T cell receptor beta chain with its context. Original analysis: Researchers report that nucleated cell counts were estimated from reference gene primer amplification. Using immunoSEQ multiplex PCR, the repertoire was profiled, and TCRdb retains in-frame clones only, with some absent. From that table come the V and J calls and clone size; the DNA was used to work out D and trimming. The sample lists about 110,000 clones; over 70% were seen once. The data originate from a study of blood T cell repertoires in COVID-19. Overall study context: Whether acute or convalescent, the COVID-19 samples came from the United States, Italy and Spain. T cells, B-cell-depleted T cells, or PBMCs provided the cDNA or gDNA that served as material.

The sample comprised peripheral blood. The origin of this receptor is a human donor in a cohort sampled during active or convalescent COVID-19.

Written as DNA, the CDR3 is TGTGCCAGCAGCTTTAGCGGGGGAACCTACGAGCAGTACTTC. It encodes CASSFSGGTYEQYF. This chain links TRBV7-3 with TRBJ2-7, with 9 bases fitting TRBD2. V lost 3 bases to trimming and J lost 2 bases; unmatched junction nucleotides: 2. Germline-derived CDR1 and CDR2 are SGHTA and FQGTGA. The CDR3 consists of 14 residues.